A single sample is the source of the 15 T cell receptor beta chains below, sequenced in a study of early stage breast cancer tumors. The table came from immunoSEQ multiplex PCR; TCRdb's copy has only in-frame clones and leaves some out. The sample lists about 31,000 clones; just under 75% were seen once. The sequenced sample consisted of breast tumor tissue. All receptors come from a person aged 25 to 39 with breast cancer.

This clone was seen only a few times. The rearrangement links TRBV9 to TRBJ1-1, with 10 nucleotides matching TRBD1. Germline V gene data show CDR1 as SGDLS and CDR2 as YYNGEE. V dropped 6 bases and J dropped 3; count of bases not matched to a gene: 5. The CDR3 totals 14 residues. CDR3 DNA sequence: TGTGCCAGCACCAGACAGGGGGCGGACACTGAAGCTTTCTTT. Protein sequence: CASTRQGADTEAFF.

V and J are TRBV7-2 and TRBJ2-5; D possibly matches TRBD1 or TRBD2 (5 bases each). V lost 8 bases to trimming and J lost 3 bases, with 16 bases between them. The germline CDR1 and CDR2 sequences are SGHTA and FQGNSA. The CDR3 spans 14 residues. The CDR3: CASAAVRGEETQYF. The CDR3 DNA reads as TGTGCCAGCGCTGCGGTCCGAGGGGAAGAGACCCAGTACTTC.

This chain uses TRBV27 with TRBJ2-5; no clear D. The CDR3 is made up of 12 amino acids. Germline loops: CDR1 MNHEY, CDR2 SMNVEV (reference sequence). With 4 bases removed from V and 1 base from J, the gap between germline ends came to 4 bases. CDR3 bases: TGTGCCAGCAGTTCCCTCCAAGAGACCCAGTACTTC. Amino acid sequence: CASSSLQETQYF.

This chain links TRBV14 with TRBJ2-5; 7 nucleotides line up with TRBD1. V dropped 7 bases and J dropped 2; count of bases not matched to a gene: 4. Germline CDR1 is SGHDN and CDR2 is FVKESK. The CDR3 has 13 residues. The CDR3, as DNA: TGTGCCAGCACCCGACAGGGACAAGAGACCCAGTACTTC. Translation gives CASTRQGQETQYF. Drawing the rest from reference TRBV14 and TRBJ2-5, the complete variable domain is EAGVTQFPSHSVIEKGQTVTLRCDPISGHDNLYWYRRVMGKEIKFLLHFVKESKQDESGMPNNRFLAERTGGTYSTLKVQPAELEDSGVYFCASTRQGQETQYFGPGTRLLVL.

Only a few counts were recorded for this clone. Other DNA sequences from this sample encode an identical CDR3 as well. This chain uses TRBV7-2 with TRBJ2-1, with 9 positions matching TRBD2. The junction had 5 bases not matched to a gene; V was cut back by 4 bases and J by 4 bases. The CDR3 covers 15 residues. Germline V CDR1 and CDR2: SGHTA, FQGNSA. The chain's CDR3 is CASSSTSGPYNEQFF. CDR3 DNA: TGTGCCAGCAGCTCGACTAGCGGTCCGTACAATGAGCAGTTCTTC. The full variable domain, in which reference TRBV7-2 and TRBJ2-1 provide the parts outside the CDR3, is GAGVSQSPSNKVTEKGKDVELRCDPISGHTALYWYRQSLGQGLEFLIYFQGNSAPDKSGLPSDRFSAERTGGSVSTLTIQRTQQEDSAVYLCASSSTSGPYNEQFFGPGTRLTVL.

The chain carries TRBV28 and TRBJ2-5; possible D gene TRBD1, 5 bases. Between the trimmed V and J ends, which lost 3 bases and 6 bases, there was a span of 14 bases. This CDR3 has 14 amino acids. Looked up from germline, CDR1 is MDHEN and CDR2 is SYDVKM. Here the CDR3 reads CASSLTQGVKTQYF. CDR3 nucleotide sequence: TGTGCCAGCAGTTTGACCCAGGGTGTTAAGACCCAGTACTTC. Using reference TRBV28 and TRBJ2-5 for the parts outside the CDR3, the full variable domain is DVKVTQSSRYLVKRTGEKVFLECVQDMDHENMFWYRQDPGLGLRLIYFSYDVKMKEKGDIPEGYSVSREKKERFSLILESASTNQTSMYLCASSLTQGVKTQYFGPGTRLLVL.

The chain has TRBV18 and TRBJ2-1; D possibly corresponds to TRBD2 (6 bases). CDR1 is KGHSH, CDR2 LQKENI, per germline. The CDR3 has 19 residues. Trimming left V 3 bases short and J 2 bases short, with 23 bases between. The CDR3 DNA follows: TGTGCCAGCTCACCTGGGGGAGAGGGACTGGTCTCCACCTACAATGAGCAGTTCTTC. Its translation is CASSPGGEGLVSTYNEQFF.

The sample holds a few counts of this clone. Here the CDR3 DNA reads TGTGCCAGCGTCGGCCCAGGGACTAGCGGAGACACAGATACGCAGTATTTT. This encodes CASVGPGTSGDTDTQYF. The chain is built from TRBV7-2 and TRBJ2-3, with 11 bases aligning to TRBD2. Looked up from germline, CDR1 is SGHTA and CDR2 is FQGNSA. The CDR3 totals 17 residues. The junction had 12 bases not matched to a gene; V was cut back by 8 bases and J by 2 bases. The full variable domain, with the rest looked up from reference TRBV7-2 and TRBJ2-3, is GAGVSQSPSNKVTEKGKDVELRCDPISGHTALYWYRQSLGQGLEFLIYFQGNSAPDKSGLPSDRFSAERTGGSVSTLTIQRTQQEDSAVYLCASVGPGTSGDTDTQYFGPGTRLTVL.

The gene calls are TRBV10-2 and TRBJ2-3, with 11 bases lining up with TRBD2. CDR1 is WSHSY, CDR2 SAAADI, per germline. V shed 0 bases and J 5 bases; nucleotides not matched to a gene: 4. There are 16 residues in the CDR3. The CDR3 coding sequence is TGCGCCAGCAGTGAGTCGGGTAGCGGGAGGGTAGATACGCAGTATTTT. This sequence encodes CASSESGSGRVDTQYF.

V is TRBV10-2 and J is TRBJ2-1, with no clear D. CDR3 length: 13 amino acids. Germline values: CDR1 WSHSY, CDR2 SAAADI. The V end lost 4 bases, the J end lost 7 bases, and 11 bases lay between the germline ends. This CDR3 is CASSVSKRNEQFF. CDR3 nucleotides: TGCGCCAGCAGTGTGAGTAAAAGAAATGAGCAGTTCTTC.

This clone turned up a few times. The chain recombines TRBV9 with TRBJ2-2; 7 bases map to TRBD1. Germline V CDR1 and CDR2: SGDLS, YYNGEE. With 3 bases clipped from V and 1 base from J, the junction kept 9 bases outside the gene matches. The CDR3 has 17 residues. The CDR3 is CASSDEWDRKNTGELFF. In DNA, the CDR3 is TGTGCCAGCAGCGACGAATGGGACAGAAAGAACACCGGGGAGCTGTTTTTT.

The V gene is TRBV6-1, the J gene TRBJ1-5; no clear D. Deletions cut 2 bases from V and 7 bases from J, with 12 bases between. This CDR3 is built from 14 residues. Germline loops: CDR1 MNHNS, CDR2 SASEGT. This CDR3 is CASSEQGSRQPQHF. The CDR3 DNA follows: TGTGCCAGCAGTGAACAAGGCTCACGACAGCCCCAGCATTTT.

The gene calls are TRBV6-6 and TRBJ1-3, with 9 bases identical to TRBD1. After removal of 2 bases from V and 1 base from J, the junction contained 3 bases not matched to a gene. CDR1 MNHNY and CDR2 SVGAGI come from the germline V gene (reference sequence). This CDR3 has 16 amino acids. In nucleotides, the CDR3 is TGTGCCAGCAGTTACGGGACAGGGCAGTCTGGAAACACCATATATTTT. Residues: CASSYGTGQSGNTIYF.

The rearrangement uses TRBV5-1 and TRBJ2-1; 8 bases line up with TRBD1. The CDR3 is 15 residues long. CDR1 and CDR2 (germline): SGHRS, YFSETQ. The trim removed 4 bases at V and 4 bases at J, leaving 7 bases unmatched. The CDR3 coding sequence is TGCGCCAGCAGCCTACAGGGGGAAGGGTACAATGAGCAGTTCTTC. Translated, it gives CASSLQGEGYNEQFF.

This chain links TRBV5-5 with TRBJ2-6; the D is unclear. CDR3 length: 15 residues. Trimming removed 0 bases at V and 0 bases at J, with 4 bases between. Germline V gene data show CDR1 as SGHKS and CDR2 as YYEKEE (reference sequence). DNA for the CDR3: TGTGCCAGCAGCTTGGCATCCTCTGGGGCCAACGTCCTGACTTTC. Residues: CASSLASSGANVLTF.